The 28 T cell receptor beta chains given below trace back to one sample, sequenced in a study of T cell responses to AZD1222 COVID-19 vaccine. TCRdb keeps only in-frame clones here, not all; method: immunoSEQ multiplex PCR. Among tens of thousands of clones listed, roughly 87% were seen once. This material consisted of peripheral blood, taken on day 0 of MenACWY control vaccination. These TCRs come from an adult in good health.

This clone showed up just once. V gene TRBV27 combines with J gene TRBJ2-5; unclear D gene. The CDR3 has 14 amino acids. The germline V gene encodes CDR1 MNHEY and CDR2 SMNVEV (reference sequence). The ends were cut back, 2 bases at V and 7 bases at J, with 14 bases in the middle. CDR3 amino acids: CASSLGPSQLTQYF. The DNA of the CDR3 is TGTGCCAGCAGTTTAGGGCCCAGCCAGTTGACCCAGTACTTC.

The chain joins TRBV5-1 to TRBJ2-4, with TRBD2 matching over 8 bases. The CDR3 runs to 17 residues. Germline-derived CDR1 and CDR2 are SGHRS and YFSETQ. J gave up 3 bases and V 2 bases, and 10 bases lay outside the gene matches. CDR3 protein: CASSFSGGTSGKNIQYF. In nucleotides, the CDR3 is TGCGCCAGCAGCTTTTCGGGCGGAACTAGCGGCAAAAACATTCAGTACTTC.

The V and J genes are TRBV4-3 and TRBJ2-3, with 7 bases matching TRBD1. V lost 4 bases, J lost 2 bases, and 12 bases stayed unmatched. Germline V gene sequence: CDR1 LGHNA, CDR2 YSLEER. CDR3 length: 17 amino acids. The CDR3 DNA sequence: TGCGCCAGCAGCCGATCATTACAGACAGGGTTCACAGATACGCAGTATTTT. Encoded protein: CASSRSLQTGFTDTQYF.

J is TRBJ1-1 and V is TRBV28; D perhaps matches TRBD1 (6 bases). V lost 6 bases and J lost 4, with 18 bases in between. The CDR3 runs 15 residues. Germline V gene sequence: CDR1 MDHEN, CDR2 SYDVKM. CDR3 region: CASRKGGGRSTEAFF. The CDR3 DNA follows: TGTGCCAGCAGAAAAGGGGGGGGCAGAAGCACTGAAGCTTTCTTT.

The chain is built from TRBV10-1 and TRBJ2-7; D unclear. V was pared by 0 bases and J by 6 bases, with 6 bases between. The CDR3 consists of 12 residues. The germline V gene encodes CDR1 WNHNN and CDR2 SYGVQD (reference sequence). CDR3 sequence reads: CASSESRSEQYF. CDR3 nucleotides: TGCGCCAGCAGTGAGTCGAGGTCCGAGCAGTACTTC.

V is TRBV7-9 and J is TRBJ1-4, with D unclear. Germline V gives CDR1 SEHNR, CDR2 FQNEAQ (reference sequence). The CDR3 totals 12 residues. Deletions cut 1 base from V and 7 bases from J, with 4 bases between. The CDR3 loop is CASSLGSEKLFF. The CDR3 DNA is TGTGCCAGCAGCTTAGGATCTGAAAAACTGTTTTTT. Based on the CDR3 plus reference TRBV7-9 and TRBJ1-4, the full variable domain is DTGVSQNPRHKITKRGQNVTFRCDPISEHNRLYWYRQTLGQGPEFLTYFQNEAQLEKSRLLSDRFSAERPKGSFSTLEIQRTEQGDSAMYLCASSLGSEKLFFGSGTQLSVL.

The chain's CDR3 is CASSPWDRAGNYGYTF. CDR3 in DNA: TGTGCCAGCAGCCCTTGGGACAGGGCGGGGAACTATGGCTACACCTTC. The gene calls are TRBV3-1 (or the pseudogene TRBV3-2) and TRBJ1-2, with 9 bases lining up with TRBD1. CDR3 length: 16 residues. Germline CDR1 LGHDT, CDR2 YNNKEL (reference sequence). V gave up 4 bases and J gave up 2 bases; unmatched junction bases: 8.

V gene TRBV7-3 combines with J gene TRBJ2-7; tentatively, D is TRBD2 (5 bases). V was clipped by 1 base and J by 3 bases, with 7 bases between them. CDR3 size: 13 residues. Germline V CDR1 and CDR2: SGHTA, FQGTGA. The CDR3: CASSLNAGYEQYF. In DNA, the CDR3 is TGTGCCAGCAGCTTAAATGCGGGCTACGAGCAGTACTTC.

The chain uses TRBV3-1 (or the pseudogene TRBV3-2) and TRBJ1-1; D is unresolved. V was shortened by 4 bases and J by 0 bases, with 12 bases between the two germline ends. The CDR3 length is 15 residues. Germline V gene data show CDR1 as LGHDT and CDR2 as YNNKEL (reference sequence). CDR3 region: CASSLSPKVNTEAFF. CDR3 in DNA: TGTGCCAGCAGCCTATCGCCGAAAGTGAACACTGAAGCTTTCTTT.

The CDR3 DNA follows: TGTGCCAGCAGCCCGGACGGGATCTCTGGAAACACCATATATTTT. As protein: CASSPDGISGNTIYF. This chain uses TRBV5-5 with TRBJ1-3; no firm D call. Germline CDR1 is SGHKS and CDR2 is YYEKEE (reference sequence). The V end was cut by 4 bases, the J end by 0 bases, with 11 bases between. The CDR3 contains 15 residues.

CDR3 loop: CASGWAPGLAGSQETQYF. The CDR3, as DNA: TGTGCTAGTGGTTGGGCCCCCGGACTAGCGGGGAGTCAAGAGACCCAGTACTTC. The chain employs TRBV12-5 and TRBJ2-5; 12 bases fit TRBD2. J lost 2 bases, V lost 4 bases, and 11 bases had no gene match. This CDR3 has 18 amino acids. The germline V gene encodes CDR1 LGHNT and CDR2 FRNRAP. The full variable domain, rest sourced from reference TRBV12-5 and TRBJ2-5, is DARVTQTPRHKVTEMGQEVTMRCQPILGHNTVFWYRQTMMQGLELLAYFRNRAPLDDSGMPKDRFSAEMPDATLATLKIQPSEPRDSAVYFCASGWAPGLAGSQETQYFGPGTRLLVL.

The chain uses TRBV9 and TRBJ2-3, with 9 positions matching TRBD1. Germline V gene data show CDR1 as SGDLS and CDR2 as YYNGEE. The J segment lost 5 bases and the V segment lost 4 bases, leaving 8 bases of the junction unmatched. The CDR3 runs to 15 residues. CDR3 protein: CASSPRQGDLDTQYF. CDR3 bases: TGTGCCAGCAGCCCCCGACAGGGGGATTTAGATACGCAGTATTTT.

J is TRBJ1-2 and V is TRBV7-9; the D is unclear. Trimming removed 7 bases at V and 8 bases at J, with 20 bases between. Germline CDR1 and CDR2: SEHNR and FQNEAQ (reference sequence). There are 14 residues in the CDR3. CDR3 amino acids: CASTFPMVSPGYTF. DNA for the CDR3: TGTGCCAGCACCTTTCCAATGGTGTCACCCGGCTACACCTTC.

The CDR3 sequence is CASSFGTGVYGYTF. CDR3 nucleotides: TGTGCCAGCAGCTTCGGGACAGGTGTTTATGGCTACACCTTC. J is TRBJ1-2 and V is TRBV11-1, with 8 bases lining up with TRBD1. The CDR3 is made up of 14 amino acids. CDR1 is SGHAT and CDR2 is FQDESV in the germline V gene (reference sequence). Germline trimming cut 3 bases from V and 5 bases from J; bases unmatched to any gene: 5.

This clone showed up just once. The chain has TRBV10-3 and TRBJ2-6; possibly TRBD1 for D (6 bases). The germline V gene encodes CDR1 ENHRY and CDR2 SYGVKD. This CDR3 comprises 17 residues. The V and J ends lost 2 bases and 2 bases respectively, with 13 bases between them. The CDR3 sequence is CAISEGTGTPGANVLTF. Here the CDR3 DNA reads TGTGCCATCAGTGAGGGAACAGGGACCCCTGGGGCCAACGTCCTGACTTTC.

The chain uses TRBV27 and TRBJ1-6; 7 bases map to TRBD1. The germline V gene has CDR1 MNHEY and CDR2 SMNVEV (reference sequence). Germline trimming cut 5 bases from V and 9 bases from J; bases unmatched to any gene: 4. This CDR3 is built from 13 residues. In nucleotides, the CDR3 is TGTGCCAGCAGTGCAAACAGGGGTTCACCCCTCCACTTT. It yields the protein CASSANRGSPLHF.

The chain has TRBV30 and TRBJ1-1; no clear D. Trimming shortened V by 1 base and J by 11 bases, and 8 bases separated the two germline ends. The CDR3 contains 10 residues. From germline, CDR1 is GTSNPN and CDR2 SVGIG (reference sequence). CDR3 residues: CAWSEVGAFF. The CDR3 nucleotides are TGTGCCTGGAGTGAGGTCGGGGCTTTCTTT.

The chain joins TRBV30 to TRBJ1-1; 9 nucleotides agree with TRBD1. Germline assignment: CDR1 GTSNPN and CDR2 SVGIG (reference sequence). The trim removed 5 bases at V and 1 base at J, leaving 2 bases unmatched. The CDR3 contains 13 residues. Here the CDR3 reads CAWGDRANTEAFF. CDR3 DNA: TGTGCCTGGGGGGACAGGGCGAACACTGAAGCTTTCTTT.

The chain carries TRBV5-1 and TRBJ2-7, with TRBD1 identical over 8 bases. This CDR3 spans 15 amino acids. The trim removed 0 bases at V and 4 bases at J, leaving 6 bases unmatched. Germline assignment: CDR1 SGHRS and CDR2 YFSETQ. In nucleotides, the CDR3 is TGCGCCAGCAGCTTGGGGACAGGGTTGTCGTACGAGCAGTACTTC. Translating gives CASSLGTGLSYEQYF.

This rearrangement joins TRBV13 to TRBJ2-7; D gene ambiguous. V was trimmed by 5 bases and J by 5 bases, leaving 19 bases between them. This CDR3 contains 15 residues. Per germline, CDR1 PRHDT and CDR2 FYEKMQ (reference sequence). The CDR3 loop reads CASSLLDGRGHEQYF. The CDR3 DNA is TGTGCCAGCAGCCTCCTAGACGGTAGAGGCCACGAGCAGTACTTC.

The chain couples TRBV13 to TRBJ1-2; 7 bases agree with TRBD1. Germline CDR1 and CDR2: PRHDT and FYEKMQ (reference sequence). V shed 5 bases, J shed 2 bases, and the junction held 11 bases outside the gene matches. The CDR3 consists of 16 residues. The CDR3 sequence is CASSRGGGGWNYGYTF. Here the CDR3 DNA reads TGTGCCAGCAGCCGAGGAGGGGGCGGATGGAACTATGGCTACACCTTC.

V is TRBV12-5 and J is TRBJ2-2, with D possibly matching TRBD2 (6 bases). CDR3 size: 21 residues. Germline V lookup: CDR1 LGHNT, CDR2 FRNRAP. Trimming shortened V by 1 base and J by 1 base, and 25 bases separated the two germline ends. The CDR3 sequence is CASGLGHTSEPGLRNTGELFF. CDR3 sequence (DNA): TGTGCTAGTGGTTTGGGGCACACCTCCGAACCGGGACTCAGGAACACCGGGGAGCTGTTTTTT.

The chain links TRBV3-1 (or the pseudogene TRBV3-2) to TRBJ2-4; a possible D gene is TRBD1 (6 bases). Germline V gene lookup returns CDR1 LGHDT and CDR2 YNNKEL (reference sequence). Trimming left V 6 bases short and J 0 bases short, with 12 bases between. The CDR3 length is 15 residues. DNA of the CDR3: TGTGCCAGCAGTCAGGGACATCAAGCCAAAAACATTCAGTACTTC. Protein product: CASSQGHQAKNIQYF.

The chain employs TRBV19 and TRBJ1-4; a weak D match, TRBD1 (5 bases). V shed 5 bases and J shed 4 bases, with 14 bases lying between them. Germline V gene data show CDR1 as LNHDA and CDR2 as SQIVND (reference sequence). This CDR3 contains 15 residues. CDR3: CASSPGGGFNEKLFF. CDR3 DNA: TGTGCCAGTAGTCCCGGCGGGGGTTTTAATGAAAAACTGTTTTTT.

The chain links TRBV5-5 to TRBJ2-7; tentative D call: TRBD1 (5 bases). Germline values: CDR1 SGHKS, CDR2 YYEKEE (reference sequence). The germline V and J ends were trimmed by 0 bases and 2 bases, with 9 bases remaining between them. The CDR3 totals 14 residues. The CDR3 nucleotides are TGTGCCAGCAGCTTGGATAGGGGTCCCTACGAGCAGTACTTC. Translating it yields CASSLDRGPYEQYF.

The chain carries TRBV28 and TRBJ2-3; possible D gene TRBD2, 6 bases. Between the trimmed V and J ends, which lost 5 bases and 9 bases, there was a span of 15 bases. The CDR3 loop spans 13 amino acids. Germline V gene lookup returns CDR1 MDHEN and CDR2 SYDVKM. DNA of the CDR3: TGTGCCAGCAGTGGGGGGTCCGGAGTCACGCAGTATTTT. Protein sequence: CASSGGSGVTQYF. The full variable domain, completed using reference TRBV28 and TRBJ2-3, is DVKVTQSSRYLVKRTGEKVFLECVQDMDHENMFWYRQDPGLGLRLIYFSYDVKMKEKGDIPEGYSVSREKKERFSLILESASTNQTSMYLCASSGGSGVTQYFGPGTRLTVL.

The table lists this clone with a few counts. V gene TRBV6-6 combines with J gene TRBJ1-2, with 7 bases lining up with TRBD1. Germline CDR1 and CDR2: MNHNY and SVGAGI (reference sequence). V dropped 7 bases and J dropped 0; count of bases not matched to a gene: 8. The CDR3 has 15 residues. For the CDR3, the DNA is TGTGCCAGCAACCCCACCGGGACAGCTAACTATGGCTACACCTTC. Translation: CASNPTGTANYGYTF.

The CDR3 nucleotides are TGTGCCTGGAGCCTGTGGCTTCAAGAGACCCAGTACTTC. Amino acids: CAWSLWLQETQYF. V usage is TRBV30 and J usage is TRBJ2-5; D is unresolved. This CDR3 has 13 amino acids. Germline values: CDR1 GTSNPN, CDR2 SVGIG (reference sequence). V gave up 3 bases and J gave up 2 bases, with 10 bases separating them.